Below, 22 T cell receptor beta chains from the same sample are listed, as sequenced in a study of regulatory T cells in long-lasting Graves disease. CDR3-region Arm-PCR and iRepertoire HTBI primers produced the TCR beta libraries. MiXCR, run by TCRdb on the multiplex PCR reads, gives a single entry per CDR3 protein. In the table there are 440,000 or so distinct CDR3 sequences, approximately 15% of which are singletons. Noted time point: newly diagnosed GD, antithyroid drugs for less than 3 months. The authors made the TCR library using RNA they extracted from PBMCs. These data were likewise used in another study, on T cells in Graves' hyperthyroidism and ophthalmopathy.

The sequences come from peripheral blood mononuclear cells (PBMCs), collected at new diagnosis, from a patient treated with antithyroid drugs. These receptors all stem from a woman under 40 with Graves disease.

This clonotype was detected many times. V and J are TRBV27 and TRBJ1-1; no clear D. V lost 5 bases to trimming and J lost 7 bases, with 14 bases between them. CDR1 is MNHEY, CDR2 SMNVEV, per germline (reference sequence). The CDR3 runs 13 residues. CDR3 sequence: CASSQRAGGEAFF. CDR3 bases: TGTGCCAGCAGTCAGAGGGCTGGAGGTGAAGCTTTCTTT.

The sample holds many counts of this clonotype. The chain has TRBV5-8 and TRBJ2-1, with 8 nucleotides matching TRBD2. The CDR3 has 13 amino acids. Germline V lookup: CDR1 SGHTS, CDR2 YDEGEE. The V segment lost 5 bases and the J segment 7 bases; nucleotides outside the gene matches: 5. CDR3 in DNA: TGTGCCAGCAGGCTAGCGGGTTCAAATGAGCAGTTCTTC. It codes for CASRLAGSNEQFF.

This clonotype was recorded at least ten times. The gene calls are TRBV27 and TRBJ1-2, with D maybe TRBD1 (5 bases). This CDR3 region has 16 residues. The V end was cut by 0 bases, the J end by 1 base, with 12 bases between. Germline V gene data show CDR1 as MNHEY and CDR2 as SMNVEV (reference sequence). CDR3 in amino acids: CASSLSIGTFNYGYTF. The CDR3 nucleotides are TGTGCCAGCAGTTTATCGATCGGGACCTTTAACTATGGCTACACCTTC.

This clonotype was observed a few times. J is TRBJ1-2 and V is TRBV10-3; TRBD1 might be the D (5 bases). The CDR3 contains 14 residues. V shed 7 bases and J shed 1 base, with 13 bases lying between them. From germline, CDR1 is ENHRY and CDR2 SYGVKD. The CDR3 reads CAINNPTDNYGYTF. The CDR3 DNA reads as TGTGCCATCAACAATCCGACAGATAACTATGGCTACACCTTC.

V gene TRBV4-2 combines with J gene TRBJ2-7; the match to TRBD1 covers 7 bases. CDR3 length: 16 residues. Germline-derived CDR1 and CDR2 are LGHNA and YNFKEQ. Trimming at V came to 0 bases and at J to 2 bases, leaving 7 bases not matched to a gene. In DNA, the CDR3 is TGTGCCAGCAGCCAAGAGACCGGGACAGTGGCCTACGAGCAGTACTTC. It yields the protein CASSQETGTVAYEQYF.

This clonotype was found many times. V gene TRBV2 combines with J gene TRBJ1-1, with 8 nucleotides matching TRBD1. After removal of 5 bases from V and 1 base from J, the junction contained 6 bases not matched to a gene. The CDR3 totals 15 residues. Per germline, CDR1 SNHLY and CDR2 FYNNEI. As DNA, the CDR3 is TGTGCCAGCAGTCCACGGGACAGGCCGAACACTGAAGCTTTCTTT. This encodes CASSPRDRPNTEAFF. Complete variable domain (other parts from reference TRBV2 and TRBJ1-1): EPEVTQTPSHQVTQMGQEVILRCVPISNHLYFYWYRQILGQKVEFLVSFYNNEISEKSEIFDDQFSVERPDGSNFTLKIRSTKLEDSAMYFCASSPRDRPNTEAFFGQGTRLTVV.

There are many counts of this clonotype. The chain uses TRBV7-9 and TRBJ2-1; D is undetermined. V was clipped by 4 bases and J by 8 bases, with 9 bases between them. CDR1 and CDR2 (germline): SEHNR, FQNEAQ (reference sequence). The CDR3 length is 12 residues. The CDR3 DNA is TGTGCCAGCAGCTCCCATGGGGATGAGCAGTTCTTC. Translating gives CASSSHGDEQFF.

The CDR3: CATSRLSSTDTQYF. The CDR3 DNA is TGTGCCACCAGCAGGTTGTCTAGCACAGATACGCAGTATTTT. The chain joins TRBV15 to TRBJ2-3; D not certain. This CDR3 has 14 amino acids. Germline V gene data show CDR1 as LNHNV and CDR2 as YYDKDF (reference sequence). V was cut by 3 bases and J by 0 bases, with 7 bases left in between.

On this clonotype: This may stem from a read error, because a much larger clone lies one nucleotide away. This chain connects TRBV12-3 or TRBV12-4 to TRBJ2-5; 9 bases line up with TRBD2. The CDR3 is 17 amino acids. Trimming took 8 bases from V and 11 from J; bases not matched to a gene: 24. CDR3 sequence: CASSQFAGGPPENEQYF. The CDR3 bases are TGTGCCAGCTCCCAGTTCGCGGGAGGGCCCCCGGAGAATGAGCAGTACTTC.

This clonotype was observed a few times. V and J are TRBV6-1 and TRBJ1-1, with 8 bases matching TRBD1. V trimming: 6 bases; J trimming: 4 bases; junction bases outside the gene matches: 10. The CDR3 is made up of 15 amino acids. Germline CDR1 is MNHNS and CDR2 is SASEGT. For the CDR3, the DNA is TGTGCCAGCAGCCCCGCTCAGGGGGCGAGCACTGAAGCTTTCTTT. The encoded protein is CASSPAQGASTEAFF.

There are many counts of this clonotype. The rearrangement links TRBV2 to TRBJ2-1; 8 nucleotides agree with TRBD2. The junction had 4 bases not matched to a gene; V was cut back by 3 bases and J by 6 bases. The CDR3 runs 14 residues. The germline V gene encodes CDR1 SNHLY and CDR2 FYNNEI. This CDR3 is CASSELAGINEQFF. In nucleotides, the CDR3 is TGTGCCAGCAGTGAGTTAGCGGGAATCAATGAGCAGTTCTTC.

This clonotype came up a few times. V is TRBV6-2 or TRBV6-3 and J is TRBJ1-3; D possibly corresponds to TRBD1 (6 bases). The V and J ends lost 7 bases and 4 bases respectively, with 17 bases between them. Germline lookup yields CDR1 MNHEY and CDR2 SVGEGT. The CDR3 is made up of 15 amino acids. CDR3 nucleotide sequence: TGTGCCAGCACCTCGTTAGGGACATCCGGAAACACCATATATTTT. The encoded protein is CASTSLGTSGNTIYF.

This chain joins TRBV11-2 and TRBJ1-1; TRBD1 is a possible D gene (6 bases). The CDR3 contains 14 residues. Trimming left V 5 bases short and J 7 bases short, with 17 bases between. The germline V gene has CDR1 SGHAT and CDR2 FQNNGV. This chain's CDR3 is CASSPTWRGGEAFF. DNA of the CDR3: TGTGCCAGCAGCCCTACGTGGAGGGGGGGTGAAGCTTTCTTT.

This clonotype was seen repeatedly, ten times or more. The chain combines TRBV6-2 or TRBV6-3 with TRBJ2-3; D possibly corresponds to TRBD1 (6 bases). This CDR3 comprises 14 residues. Trimming removed 10 bases at V and 6 bases at J, with 20 bases between. CDR1 MNHEY and CDR2 SVGEGT come from the germline V gene. CDR3 in amino acids: CAIQTGSIGDTQYF. The DNA for the CDR3 is TGTGCCATCCAGACAGGCAGCATAGGGGATACGCAGTATTTT.

This clonotype was seen ten or more times. The chain joins TRBV5-1 to TRBJ1-1, with 10 bases matching TRBD1. Germline assignment: CDR1 SGHRS and CDR2 YFSETQ. The V gene end was trimmed by 4 bases and the J gene end by 6 bases; junction bases not matched to a gene: 3. The CDR3 is 13 amino acids. The CDR3 bases are TGCGCCAGCAGCCAGGGACAGGGGCCTGAAGCTTTCTTT. Its translation: CASSQGQGPEAFF.

V usage is TRBV2 and J usage is TRBJ1-2, with 8 bases aligning to TRBD1. The CDR3 is 14 amino acids. The V and J ends lost 8 bases and 2 bases, in that order; junction bases with no gene match: 7. Germline loops: CDR1 SNHLY, CDR2 FYNNEI. In DNA, the CDR3 is TGTGCCAGCTGGCCGGGACAGGCCAACTATGGCTACACCTTC. It encodes CASWPGQANYGYTF.

The chain joins TRBV20-1 to TRBJ1-4, with D possibly matching TRBD1 (6 bases). Trimming took 3 bases from V and 4 from J, leaving 15 bases between them. Germline values: CDR1 DFQATT, CDR2 SNEGSKA (reference sequence). The CDR3 covers 15 residues. CDR3 region: CSARPYDRLNEKLFF. Written as DNA, the CDR3 is TGCAGTGCTAGGCCCTACGACAGGCTTAATGAAAAACTGTTTTTT.

This clonotype was found many times. The rearrangement uses TRBV29-1 and TRBJ2-7; 9 nucleotides match TRBD2. The CDR3 sequence is 14 residues long. The germline V gene has CDR1 SQVTM and CDR2 ANQGSEA. With 3 bases clipped from V and 5 bases from J, the junction kept 8 bases outside the gene matches. In DNA form, the CDR3 reads TGCAGCGTTGATAATGGCGGGAGGGCCGACGAGCAGTACTTC. Its protein product is CSVDNGGRADEQYF.

This clonotype was observed at least ten times. This chain links TRBV6-1 with TRBJ2-7; D is possibly TRBD2 (7 bases). Germline lookup yields CDR1 MNHNS and CDR2 SASEGT. This CDR3 spans 13 amino acids. V lost 9 bases and J 3 bases, leaving 15 bases between the germline ends. The CDR3 nucleotides read TGTGCCAGTAACAGGGAGGGGAACTACGAGCAGTACTTC. Translation gives CASNREGNYEQYF.

The chain carries TRBV4-1 and TRBJ2-1; D remains unclear. Germline CDR1 MGHRA, CDR2 YSYEKL. V gave up 0 bases and J gave up 2 bases, with 14 bases separating them. The CDR3 covers 17 residues. CDR3 sequence (DNA): TGCGCCAGCAGCCAAGATCAAGGGCGAACCACCTACAATGAGCAGTTCTTC. Protein product: CASSQDQGRTTYNEQFF.

This clonotype was counted ten times or more. An end of the junction differs from the germline gene, which may be a read error. J is TRBJ2-7 and V is TRBV5-1; the D is unclear. Germline V CDR1 and CDR2: SGHRS, YFSETQ. The CDR3 spans 12 residues. The CDR3 region is CASSSTLGEQYF. In DNA, the CDR3 is TGTGCCAGCAGCTCGACTCTAGGCGAGCAGTACTTC.

The chain employs TRBV4-1 and TRBJ2-2; D perhaps matches TRBD1 (5 bases). The germline V and J ends were trimmed by 0 bases and 3 bases, with 17 bases remaining between them. Germline-derived CDR1 and CDR2 are MGHRA and YSYEKL. The CDR3 is made up of 18 amino acids. The CDR3 nucleotides read TGCGCCAGCAGCCAAGAACGGTTGACAGATCTATACACCGGGGAGCTGTTTTTT. Translating gives CASSQERLTDLYTGELFF.